The clone carrying this T cell receptor beta chain was observed many times. Its specificity is unknown. Germline-derived CDR1 and CDR2 are SGHVS and FNYEAQ. Deletions cut 5 bases from V and 0 bases from J, with 11 bases between. The CDR3 is 14 residues long. Profiles of TCR beta VDJ and CDR3 were generated from a genomic DNA template. Each CDR3 protein gets one entry after TCRdb re-called the reads with MiXCR. Here the sample spans roughly 180,000 distinct CDR3 sequences, less than 65% being singletons. The data originate from a study of CD8+CD57+ T cells in acquired aplastic anemia. In the study overall: DNA per sorted CD4+ or CD8+ sample ranged roughly 0.17 to 27.4 ug, averaging 3.2 ug.

Study results and caveats: Patient and control CD8+ Simpson's diversity was not significantly different. Comparison of patients with controls identified 25 to 30 shared CD8+ CDR3 sequences.

The rearrangement uses TRBV7-6 and TRBJ2-7; D is possibly TRBD1 (6 bases). The sequenced sample consisted of sorted CD4+, CD8+, or CD8+CD57+ T cells (not recorded which) from PBMCs. This sequence was found in a human donor with severe aplastic anemia or a healthy control (not recorded which). CDR3 DNA: TGTGCCAGCAGCCCCCGGGACAACTCCTACGAGCAGTACTTC. It codes for CASSPRDNSYEQYF.